Listed here are 6 T cell receptor beta chains from one sample, sequenced in a study of blood T cell repertoires in COVID-19. Sequenced by immunoSEQ multiplex PCR; TCRdb stores in-frame clones only, minus some. Among roughly 95,000 clones, 82% were seen once, and the ten largest hold about 18%. What was sequenced was peripheral blood. Receptor source: a man older than 75 with acute or convalescent COVID-19.

The rearrangement links TRBV18 to TRBJ2-7; 10 bases line up with TRBD1. Trimming at V came to 3 bases and at J to 6 bases, leaving 5 bases not matched to a gene. Per the germline V gene, CDR1 is KGHSH and CDR2 is LQKENI. This CDR3 comprises 14 residues. CDR3 sequence: CASSPSGQGREQYF. The CDR3 DNA is TGTGCCAGCTCACCCTCGGGACAGGGGCGCGAGCAGTACTTC.

This chain uses TRBV11-2 with TRBJ2-2; 9 nucleotides agree with TRBD1. There are 15 residues in the CDR3. Germline-derived CDR1 and CDR2 are SGHAT and FQNNGV. V dropped 3 bases and J dropped 8; count of bases not matched to a gene: 7. Here the CDR3 reads CASSFPGQGSGELFF. The CDR3 coding sequence is TGTGCCAGCAGCTTCCCGGGACAGGGTTCGGGGGAGCTGTTTTTT. The full variable domain, completed using reference TRBV11-2 and TRBJ2-2, is EAGVAQSPRYKIIEKRQSVAFWCNPISGHATLYWYQQILGQGPKLLIQFQNNGVVDDSQLPKDRFSAERLKGVDSTLKIQPAKLEDSAVYLCASSFPGQGSGELFFGEGSRLTVL.

The CDR3 sequence is CASSQRTGGAEKLFF. The CDR3 DNA is TGTGCCAGCAGCCAGCGGACAGGGGGCGCAGAAAAACTGTTTTTT. The J gene is TRBJ1-4, the V gene TRBV7-2, with 11 bases aligning to TRBD1. The CDR3 is made up of 15 amino acids. Per germline, CDR1 SGHTA and CDR2 FQGNSA. Unmatched junction bases numbered 7, after V lost 5 bases and J lost 8 bases. Combining the CDR3 with reference TRBV7-2 and TRBJ1-4 gives the whole variable domain GAGVSQSPSNKVTEKGKDVELRCDPISGHTALYWYRQSLGQGLEFLIYFQGNSAPDKSGLPSDRFSAERTGGSVSTLTIQRTQQEDSAVYLCASSQRTGGAEKLFFGSGTQLSVL.

The rearrangement links TRBV5-1 to TRBJ2-7; the match to TRBD2 covers 12 bases. The CDR3 has 17 residues. Germline CDR1 SGHRS, CDR2 YFSETQ. J lost 0 bases, V lost 7 bases, and 11 bases had no gene match. This CDR3 is CASGPALAGGASYEQYF. The CDR3 DNA is TGCGCCAGCGGCCCCGCACTAGCGGGAGGAGCCTCCTACGAGCAGTACTTC.

DNA of the CDR3: TGTGCCAGCACCCCCGGACTCAAAGAGAACGAGCAGTACTTC. It translates to CASTPGLKENEQYF. The rearrangement joins TRBV9 to TRBJ2-7, with a tentative D call TRBD2 (5 bases). V lost 6 bases and J lost 5, with 18 bases in between. The CDR3 extends over 14 amino acids. Germline V lookup: CDR1 SGDLS, CDR2 YYNGEE.

V is TRBV11-2 and J is TRBJ2-1; no clear D gene. The V gene's germline CDR1 is SGHAT and CDR2 FQNNGV. V was shortened by 3 bases and J by 9 bases, with 15 bases between the two germline ends. CDR3 length equals 14 residues. CDR3 DNA: TGTGCCAGCAGCTTGCTACACGGTAACAGTGAGCAGTTCTTC. Translation gives CASSLLHGNSEQFF.